What follows are 27 T cell receptor beta chains derived from one specimen sequenced in a study of spatial heterogeneity in lung cancer. Time point specified: sample taken at primary tumor resection. No cell sorting; template was whole RNA from tumor, lung tissue or PBMC. TCRdb itself ran the 5' RACE reads through MiXCR, one entry per CDR3 protein. Of more than 75,000 distinct CDR3 sequences in the sample, 10% to 15% were seen once. Material: PBMCs, obtained at surgery. The source is a male donor with early-stage non-small cell lung cancer.

The sample holds a few counts of this clonotype. The chain couples TRBV6-5 to TRBJ1-1, with a tentative D call TRBD1 (6 bases). Germline CDR1 and CDR2: MNHEY and SVGAGI. Trimming shortened V by 2 bases and J by 1 base, and 8 bases separated the two germline ends. The CDR3 sequence is 14 residues long. CDR3 nucleotide sequence: TGTGCCAGCAGTTACGACAGGAGGAACACTGAAGCTTTCTTT. It translates to CASSYDRRNTEAFF.

This clonotype was seen a handful of times. CDR3: CASSGDVPNTEAFF. For the CDR3, the DNA is TGCGCCAGCAGCGGGGATGTCCCGAACACTGAAGCTTTCTTT. V gene TRBV5-1 combines with J gene TRBJ1-1, with unresolved D. The CDR3 covers 14 residues. Trimming stripped 4 bases from V and 1 base from J, with 11 bases between. Looked up from germline, CDR1 is SGHRS and CDR2 is YFSETQ.

This clonotype was detected a few times. The rearrangement uses TRBV10-3 and TRBJ1-2, with D hard to call. Germline lookup yields CDR1 ENHRY and CDR2 SYGVKD. Trimming removed 3 bases at V and 3 bases at J, with 8 bases between. This CDR3 is 13 amino acids long. CDR3 nucleotides: TGTGCCATCAGTGACAGTTCAGACTATGGCTACACCTTC. This encodes CAISDSSDYGYTF.

This clonotype showed up just a few times. V gene TRBV4-1 combines with J gene TRBJ2-1; D not certain. Deletions cut 5 bases from V and 8 bases from J, with 10 bases between. CDR1 MGHRA and CDR2 YSYEKL come from the germline V gene. The length of the CDR3 is 12 residues. The CDR3 DNA reads as TGCGCCAGCAGCTCCCGGGCCTATGAGCAGTTCTTC. It encodes CASSSRAYEQFF.

The J gene is TRBJ2-7, the V gene TRBV7-8; TRBD1 might be the D (5 bases). Germline V gene sequence: CDR1 SGHVS, CDR2 FQNEAQ. This CDR3 region has 16 residues. V shed 0 bases and J shed 1 base, with 13 bases lying between them. In DNA, the CDR3 is TGTGCCAGCAGCTTAGCGCTAAGGGGCGGATCCTACGAGCAGTACTTC. Translating gives CASSLALRGGSYEQYF.

The chain carries TRBV5-1 and TRBJ2-5; D ambiguous. This CDR3 is 13 amino acids long. V was shortened by 3 bases and J by 2 bases, with 8 bases between the two germline ends. Germline V gene lookup returns CDR1 SGHRS and CDR2 YFSETQ. The CDR3 coding sequence is TGCGCCAGCAGCTCGACCGATCAAGAGACCCAGTACTTC. It is translated as CASSSTDQETQYF.

The V and J genes are TRBV12-3 or TRBV12-4 and TRBJ2-1, with unresolved D. This CDR3 region has 12 residues. The V and J ends lost 3 bases and 5 bases respectively, with 5 bases between them. The DNA for the CDR3 is TGTGCCAGCAGTTTCGGTGACAATGAGCAGTTCTTC. This gives the protein CASSFGDNEQFF.

The table lists this clonotype with a few counts. The rearrangement links TRBV7-8 to TRBJ2-7; D could derive from TRBD1 or TRBD2 (5 bases each). Germline V CDR1 and CDR2: SGHVS, FQNEAQ. The V end lost 8 bases, the J end lost 2 bases, and 16 bases lay between the germline ends. The CDR3 is 14 residues long. CDR3 protein: CASRPGTGTYEQYF. CDR3 DNA sequence: TGTGCCAGCCGGCCCGGGACGGGTACCTACGAGCAGTACTTC.

The rearrangement links TRBV5-6 to TRBJ2-2; D is uncertain. V was clipped by 4 bases and J by 1 base, with 20 bases between them. Germline V gene data show CDR1 as SGHDT and CDR2 as YYEEEE. The CDR3 spans 18 residues. The chain's CDR3 is CASSTLIGRLLNTGELFF. For the CDR3, the DNA is TGTGCCAGCAGCACCCTGATCGGAAGGTTGCTGAACACCGGGGAGCTGTTTTTT.

The chain couples TRBV5-1 to TRBJ2-3, with D hard to call. The CDR3 covers 15 residues. V was shortened by 4 bases and J by 2 bases, with 14 bases between the two germline ends. Germline V gene lookup returns CDR1 SGHRS and CDR2 YFSETQ. The CDR3 loop is CASSIDVANTDTQYF. Here the CDR3 DNA reads TGCGCCAGCAGCATCGACGTGGCTAACACAGATACGCAGTATTTT.

This chain connects TRBV7-9 to TRBJ1-2; D is undetermined. Germline V gives CDR1 SEHNR, CDR2 FQNEAQ (reference sequence). The CDR3 is 16 amino acids. The V gene lost 0 bases and the J gene lost 4 bases, with 15 bases spanning the gap. CDR3 DNA sequence: TGTGCCAGCAGCTTAGCAGGACGGGAGAGCCTCTATGGCTACACCTTC. Translating gives CASSLAGRESLYGYTF.

The rearrangement joins TRBV3-1 to TRBJ1-4, with TRBD1 matching 8 bases. The germline V gene has CDR1 LGHDT and CDR2 YNNKEL (reference sequence). V was clipped by 4 bases and J by 3 bases; unmatched bases: 7. The CDR3 has 16 residues. The CDR3 bases are TGTGCCAGCAGCCCTCCCGGACAGGGAGCTAATGAAAAACTGTTTTTT. Residues: CASSPPGQGANEKLFF.

CDR3 residues: CASSYGPGRGTGELFF. The DNA for the CDR3 is TGTGCCAGCAGTTACGGCCCCGGTCGTGGCACCGGGGAGCTGTTTTTT. The chain combines TRBV6-2 or TRBV6-3 with TRBJ2-2; D gene unclear. CDR1 and CDR2 from the germline V gene are MNHEY and SVGEGT. V was clipped by 2 bases and J by 4 bases, with 14 bases between them. The CDR3 consists of 16 residues.

There are a few counts of this clonotype. The rearrangement links TRBV5-1 to TRBJ1-1, with a weak D call TRBD1 (5 bases). CDR1 is SGHRS, CDR2 YFSETQ, per germline. V lost 2 bases to trimming and J lost 4 bases, with 18 bases between them. CDR3 length equals 16 residues. CDR3 in DNA: TGCGCCAGCAGCTTTGACAGCGTCGGTCAGGGCACTGAAGCTTTCTTT. Translating gives CASSFDSVGQGTEAFF.

At least ten counts were recorded for this clonotype. V usage is TRBV27 and J usage is TRBJ2-7, with no clear D. Between the trimmed V and J ends, which lost 6 bases and 1 base, there was a span of 16 bases. Germline V gives CDR1 MNHEY, CDR2 SMNVEV (reference sequence). CDR3 length: 15 amino acids. In DNA form, the CDR3 reads TGTGCCAGCAGCCTATACCGGGCCGCTTCCTACGAGCAGTACTTC. The encoded protein is CASSLYRAASYEQYF.

The sample holds a few counts of this clonotype. The CDR3 here is CSAPRGGSLYNEQFF. The CDR3 nucleotides read TGCAGTGCCCCACGGGGGGGCTCTCTCTACAATGAGCAGTTCTTC. J is TRBJ2-1 and V is TRBV20-1, with 8 bases aligning to TRBD2. Germline V CDR1 and CDR2: DFQATT, SNEGSKA (reference sequence). Germline trimming cut 6 bases from V and 3 bases from J; bases unmatched to any gene: 10. The CDR3 sequence is 15 residues long.

The chain recombines TRBV6-5 with TRBJ2-5, with D tentatively TRBD2 (6 bases). This CDR3 spans 13 amino acids. V lost 4 bases and J lost 8, with 14 bases in between. From germline, CDR1 is MNHEY and CDR2 SVGAGI. The CDR3 nucleotides are TGTGCCAGCAGTTCCCCCGGGACTCGCACCCAGTACTTC. Amino acid sequence: CASSSPGTRTQYF.

This clonotype was seen only a few times. The chain uses TRBV2 and TRBJ2-1; D tentatively fits TRBD1 or TRBD2 (5 bases each). V lost 6 bases and J lost 5, with 11 bases in between. In germline, CDR1 is SNHLY, CDR2 FYNNEI. The CDR3 length is 13 residues. CDR3: CASRPGRNNEQFF. The CDR3 coding sequence is TGTGCCAGCAGGCCGGGACGCAACAATGAGCAGTTCTTC.

This clonotype was seen a few times. The chain links TRBV19 to TRBJ2-6; D gene uncertain. CDR1 and CDR2 (germline): LNHDA, SQIVND (reference sequence). V shed 3 bases and J shed 4 bases, with 13 bases lying between them. This CDR3 region has 16 residues. CDR3 DNA sequence: TGTGCCAGTAGTATTGGGGTAGAAACCGGGGCCAACGTCCTGACTTTC. It is translated as CASSIGVETGANVLTF.

This clonotype was found many times. CDR3 residues: CAIRKESYGYTF. The CDR3 DNA is TGTGCCATCAGGAAGGAGAGCTATGGCTACACCTTC. V usage is TRBV10-3 and J usage is TRBJ1-2; D not certain. Germline V gene data show CDR1 as ENHRY and CDR2 as SYGVKD. CDR3 length: 12 residues. V was shortened by 6 bases and J by 4 bases, with 9 bases between the two germline ends.

This clonotype was observed once. J is TRBJ2-1 and V is TRBV20-1; unclear D gene. The CDR3 loop spans 11 amino acids. Per the germline V gene, CDR1 is DFQATT and CDR2 is SNEGSKA (reference sequence). The CDR3 loop is CSAPEYNEQFF. CDR3 in DNA: TGCAGCGCCCCGGAGTACAATGAGCAGTTCTTC.

This clonotype came up many times. V gene TRBV30 combines with J gene TRBJ2-5, with D tentatively TRBD1 or TRBD2 (5 bases each). Germline CDR1 GTSNPN, CDR2 SVGIG (reference sequence). This CDR3 has 13 amino acids. Between the trimmed V and J ends, which lost 4 bases and 5 bases, there was a span of 14 bases. The CDR3 loop reads CAWTRDPGETQYF. As DNA, the CDR3 is TGTGCCTGGACCCGGGACCCAGGGGAGACCCAGTACTTC.

This clonotype was counted many times. V is TRBV29-1 and J is TRBJ2-1; D ambiguous. CDR3 length: 13 amino acids. The V end lost 7 bases, the J end lost 2 bases, and 12 bases lay between the germline ends. Germline assignment: CDR1 SQVTM and CDR2 ANQGSEA. CDR3 in DNA: TGCAGCGCGCCGGGCGGAGCCTACAATGAGCAGTTCTTC. Its protein is CSAPGGAYNEQFF.

Many counts were recorded for this clonotype. The chain couples TRBV9 to TRBJ1-6; D is ambiguous. Germline CDR1 and CDR2: SGDLS and YYNGEE. The CDR3 runs 15 residues. V was pared by 1 base and J by 12 bases, with 17 bases between. CDR3 in DNA: TGTGCCAGCAGCGTAAGTGGTATAGGGAGAGAACCCCTCCACTTT. As protein: CASSVSGIGREPLHF.

This clonotype was observed a single time. The chain combines TRBV7-9 with TRBJ2-1; 11 nucleotides match TRBD2. V lost 4 bases and J lost 0; bases outside the gene matches: 5. This CDR3 is built from 17 residues. Germline V lookup: CDR1 SEHNR, CDR2 FQNEAQ (reference sequence). CDR3 residues: CASSSTSGVPSYNEQFF. The CDR3 DNA is TGTGCCAGCAGCTCGACTAGCGGGGTACCCTCCTACAATGAGCAGTTCTTC.

The CDR3 spells CASSPRQGYTGELFF. The CDR3 coding sequence is TGCGCCAGCAGCCCTCGACAGGGGTACACCGGGGAGCTGTTTTTT. The rearrangement joins TRBV4-1 to TRBJ2-2, with TRBD1 matching over 8 bases. The V and J ends lost 4 bases and 3 bases, in that order; junction bases with no gene match: 4. Germline CDR1 reads MGHRA; CDR2 reads YSYEKL. The CDR3 extends over 15 amino acids.

The V call is TRBV20-1, the J call TRBJ2-1; 8 nucleotides agree with TRBD2. J lost 2 bases, V lost 3 bases, and 6 bases had no gene match. The CDR3 contains 15 residues. CDR1 is DFQATT, CDR2 SNEGSKA, per germline (reference sequence). Here the CDR3 reads CSASNLAGPYNEQFF. The CDR3 coding sequence is TGCAGTGCTAGCAATCTAGCGGGCCCCTACAATGAGCAGTTCTTC.